The subject of this entry is one T cell receptor beta chain. Its recognized antigen is unknown. No base-level quality is on record; no much larger clone is a single base apart. Library method: the immunoSEQ multiplex PCR assay. Alongside multiparametric flow cytometry, deep sequencing of rearranged TCR beta loci was used to profile the T cell repertoires. Entries here come from immuneACCESS through TCRdb and include only in-frame sequences with V and J called. Some clones fail to appear in such tables; in the studies checked, an unresolved V gene covers under half of the shortfall, and the cause of the remainder is unknown. The sample table holds 77,000 or so clones, of which more than 70% were seen once. The ten largest clones add up to around 1.4% of the sample. Between the V and J ends, shortened by 4 bases and 7 bases respectively, the junction contains 18 bases. The CDR3, cysteine through phenylalanine, is 15 amino acids long. The DNA shown is the 45-base CDR3, in frame from base 1. CDR1 SGHRS and CDR2 YFSETQ are derived from the germline V gene.

This sample was taken from a study of lymphopenia after photon versus proton radiotherapy (dated by TCRdb to between 2019 and 2020). Concerning the study at large: In patients with gastrointestinal tumors who developed high-grade lymphopenia, the study compared the immunological effects of photon radiation therapy with those of proton radiation therapy. The cohort comprised approximately 21 patients with gastrointestinal tumors who received either photon or proton therapy and then developed lymphopenia. The goal of the study was to characterize the differences between the two radiation modalities in how they affect the immune system. Overall results and qualifications from the work: The authors looked at the survival association only in patients who died, and they framed better survival with proton therapy as a possibility rather than a demonstrated result. Relative stability during treatment was observed in proton-treated patients, whereas loss of naive T cells and TCR diversity and gain of effector/memory populations were observed in photon-treated patients. After the lymphocyte count nadir, oligoclonal expansion, especially of CD8+ Temra cells, was observed in photon-treated repertoires, and the drop in diversity was driven by this expansion. Among patients across the cohort who died, overall survival time showed an inverse correlation with a larger post-nadir drop in TCR diversity.

The rearrangement combines TRBV5-1 with TRBJ2-1, with the identity of the D gene unclear. Sequenced here: peripheral blood, sampled from a patient treated with proton-based radiotherapy. The sequence was collected from a man in his sixties with pancreatic cancer. The sequence in DNA is TGCGCCAGCAGCCCGATGGGGTCCGAAGGTAATGAGCAGTTCTTC. Translated, it reads CASSPMGSEGNEQFF.